This entry lists 18 T cell receptor beta chains sequenced from one sample in a study of cytomegalovirus exposure and HLA in healthy donors. The protocol was immunoSEQ multiplex PCR, while the TCRdb copy is restricted to in-frame clones and leaves out a portion. The sample holds some 170,000 clones, almost 85% seen once. The sequenced sample was PBMCs. These receptors originate from a man aged 30 to 45 in good health and CMV-seropositive.

The rearrangement uses TRBV6-5 and TRBJ1-4, with D possibly matching TRBD1 (6 bases). V lost 6 bases to trimming and J lost 6 bases, with 11 bases between them. The CDR3 has 13 residues. The germline CDR1 and CDR2 sequences are MNHEY and SVGAGI. CDR3 nucleotides: TGTGCCAGCAGCCGCAGACAGGATGAAAAACTGTTTTTT. This gives the protein CASSRRQDEKLFF.

The chain is built from TRBV6-5 and TRBJ2-7, with 8 nucleotides matching TRBD1. Trimming took 4 bases from V and 8 from J; bases not matched to a gene: 10. Germline V lookup: CDR1 MNHEY, CDR2 SVGAGI. The CDR3 is 14 residues long. In DNA form, the CDR3 reads TGTGCCAGCAGTTTGACAGGGGCCCCCTGGAAGCAGTACTTC. This encodes CASSLTGAPWKQYF.

This clone was found a few times. In DNA form, the CDR3 reads TGTGCCAGCAGTTTAGAGACGGGAGCGGAGCAGTACTTC. Translation: CASSLETGAEQYF. This sequence joins TRBV27 and TRBJ2-7; D is perhaps TRBD2 (6 bases). This CDR3 has 13 amino acids. The germline CDR1 and CDR2 sequences are MNHEY and SMNVEV (reference sequence). Trimming shortened V by 2 bases and J by 7 bases, and 12 bases separated the two germline ends.

The rearrangement joins TRBV13 to TRBJ2-7, with a tentative D call TRBD1 (5 bases). CDR1 and CDR2 from the germline V gene are PRHDT and FYEKMQ (reference sequence). This CDR3 has 13 amino acids. The V end was cut by 5 bases, the J end by 3 bases, with 11 bases between. The CDR3 DNA reads as TGTGCCAGCAGCCCCAGGGCGAGCTACGAGCAGTACTTC. It specifies CASSPRASYEQYF.

The rearrangement uses TRBV4-1 and TRBJ1-2; 10 bases map to TRBD1. Germline V gene lookup returns CDR1 MGHRA and CDR2 YSYEKL. After removal of 4 bases from V and 8 bases from J, the junction contained 7 bases not matched to a gene. The CDR3 has 14 amino acids. The chain's CDR3 is CASSPGQGLSGYTF. The CDR3 nucleotides are TGCGCCAGCAGCCCGGGACAGGGGCTGTCGGGCTACACCTTC.

This clone has just a few counts. Within the sample, other DNA sequences also encode this same CDR3. The CDR3 sequence is CASSVSGSSDEQYF. The CDR3 coding sequence is TGTGCCAGCAGCGTAAGCGGGAGTAGCGACGAGCAGTACTTC. The V gene is TRBV9, the J gene TRBJ2-7; 8 nucleotides line up with TRBD2. The trim removed 1 base at V and 5 bases at J, leaving 5 bases unmatched. Germline CDR1 is SGDLS and CDR2 is YYNGEE. This CDR3 has 14 amino acids.

This rearrangement joins TRBV19 to TRBJ2-1, with 9 bases fitting TRBD1. This CDR3 region has 13 residues. J lost 7 bases, V lost 5 bases, and 3 bases had no gene match. Germline V CDR1 and CDR2: LNHDA, SQIVND (reference sequence). The CDR3 coding sequence is TGTGCCAGTAGTCAAGACAGGGGGAATGAGCAGTTCTTC. It is translated as CASSQDRGNEQFF.

This chain connects TRBV28 to TRBJ1-5, with 7 bases lining up with TRBD1. CDR1 is MDHEN, CDR2 SYDVKM, per germline. The CDR3 covers 14 residues. V lost 5 bases and J lost 5; bases outside the gene matches: 6. The CDR3 sequence is CASSQTGSHQPQHF. CDR3 in DNA: TGTGCCAGCAGTCAGACAGGGAGCCATCAGCCCCAGCATTTT.

A single count supports this clone. The chain couples TRBV13 to TRBJ2-7; 11 nucleotides line up with TRBD2. The germline V gene encodes CDR1 PRHDT and CDR2 FYEKMQ (reference sequence). Trimming took 4 bases from V and 1 from J; bases not matched to a gene: 3. CDR3 length: 15 residues. The CDR3 region is CASSWGLADSYEQYF. In DNA form, the CDR3 reads TGTGCCAGCAGCTGGGGACTAGCGGATTCCTACGAGCAGTACTTC.

The CDR3 loop reads CASSLASGGYYEQYF. The CDR3 coding sequence is TGTGCCAGCAGTTTGGCTAGCGGGGGATACTACGAGCAGTACTTC. The chain links TRBV28 to TRBJ2-7; 10 bases align to TRBD2. This CDR3 has 15 residues. V lost 3 bases, J lost 3 bases, and 5 bases stayed unmatched. Germline V gene sequence: CDR1 MDHEN, CDR2 SYDVKM.

The chain uses TRBV5-6 and TRBJ1-1; D ambiguous. Germline CDR1 and CDR2: SGHDT and YYEEEE. CDR3 size: 16 residues. Trimming removed 0 bases at V and 7 bases at J, with 19 bases between. CDR3 loop: CASSLGLGGFSLEAFF. In DNA form, the CDR3 reads TGTGCCAGCAGCTTGGGATTAGGAGGCTTCTCCCTTGAAGCTTTCTTT.

V gene TRBV5-4 combines with J gene TRBJ2-2; 14 nucleotides align to TRBD2. The germline V gene encodes CDR1 SGHNT and CDR2 YYREEE (reference sequence). This CDR3 region has 18 residues. V shed 3 bases and J 6 bases; nucleotides not matched to a gene: 10. The CDR3 loop reads CASSYRLAGGRSAGELFF. CDR3 coding DNA: TGTGCCAGCAGCTATAGACTAGCGGGAGGGAGGTCGGCCGGGGAGCTGTTTTTT.

The chain recombines TRBV7-9 with TRBJ1-1; 7 positions agree with TRBD1. The CDR3 length is 12 residues. In germline, CDR1 is SEHNR, CDR2 FQNEAQ (reference sequence). The V segment lost 4 bases and the J segment 7 bases; nucleotides outside the gene matches: 3. The CDR3 loop is CASSSTGREAFF. CDR3 bases: TGTGCCAGCAGCTCGACAGGGCGTGAAGCTTTCTTT.

J is TRBJ2-1 and V is TRBV7-3, with D perhaps TRBD1 (6 bases). The CDR3 runs to 13 residues. Germline CDR1 is SGHTA and CDR2 is FQGTGA. V lost 5 bases, J lost 7 bases, and 12 bases lay in between. In DNA, the CDR3 is TGTGCCAGCAGCCAGCAAACAGGGAATGAGCAGTTCTTC. Translation gives CASSQQTGNEQFF.

In its sample, this clone was seen a few times. The rearrangement links TRBV7-8 to TRBJ1-5; tentatively, D is TRBD1 (6 bases). Trimming took off 3 bases at V and 1 base at J, with 10 bases between the two ends. Germline CDR1 and CDR2: SGHVS and FQNEAQ. The CDR3 runs 15 residues. CDR3 coding DNA: TGTGCCAGCAGCTTCTATACAGGGAGCAATCAGCCCCAGCATTTT. Translated: CASSFYTGSNQPQHF.

This chain uses TRBV7-9 with TRBJ2-7, with D possibly TRBD1 on 5 matching bases. With 1 base removed from V and 4 bases from J, the gap between germline ends came to 8 bases. CDR3 length: 13 residues. Germline CDR1 is SEHNR and CDR2 is FQNEAQ (reference sequence). The CDR3: CASSLEYRYEQYF. As DNA, the CDR3 is TGTGCCAGCAGCTTAGAGTACAGGTACGAGCAGTACTTC.

The chain links TRBV7-2 to TRBJ2-7; tentative D call: TRBD2 (7 bases). Germline V gene sequence: CDR1 SGHTA, CDR2 FQGNSA. The V gene lost 5 bases and the J gene lost 0 bases, with 17 bases spanning the gap. This CDR3 contains 16 residues. The CDR3 is CASSPFAGASSYEQYF. CDR3 sequence (DNA): TGTGCCAGCAGCCCTTTTGCGGGGGCTTCCTCCTACGAGCAGTACTTC.

The V gene is TRBV6-1, the J gene TRBJ1-5; perhaps TRBD1 as D (5 bases). Germline V gene data show CDR1 as MNHNS and CDR2 as SASEGT. V shed 7 bases and J shed 0 bases, with 13 bases lying between them. CDR3 length: 15 amino acids. CDR3 DNA sequence: TGTGCCAGCATGAGGGACTTCGATAGCAATCAGCCCCAGCATTTT. Its protein product is CASMRDFDSNQPQHF.